This T cell receptor beta chain is drawn from a study of regulatory T cells in long-lasting Graves disease (dated by TCRdb to about 2021). Background on the whole study: Persistent Graves' disease meant more than 5 years of antithyroid drug treatment with TSH receptor autoantibodies that stayed positive. A total of roughly 35 samples underwent TCR sequencing: around 13 from persistent and 20 from newly diagnosed Graves' disease patients. Patients with persistent Graves' disease were compared with patients with newly diagnosed Graves' disease using TCR sequencing and RNA sequencing of peripheral blood. The study was conducted in China and was registered as a clinical trial. On average, persistent Graves' disease patients in the clinical cohort had been on antithyroid drugs for approximately ten years. The investigation overall reported the following: A larger number of public clonotypes was shared among persistent patients (fewer than 3,000) than among newly diagnosed patients (roughly 980). The small sample size was acknowledged by the authors as a limitation that may reduce accuracy. Only peripheral blood was studied, because thyroid tissue, the primary lesion, was inaccessible. Only the TCR beta chain was sequenced and analyzed. Preferential use of TRBV28, TRBJ1-2 and TRBJ2-5 was observed in persistent disease, whereas TRBV20-1 and TRBJ2-1 were favored in newly diagnosed disease. Compared with newly diagnosed patients, persistent Graves' disease patients had lower TCR Shannon entropy and fewer highly expanded clones, which suggests clonal expansion.

What the time point label conveys for this sample: persistent/refractory GD, antithyroid drugs over 5 years with positive TRAb. For both TCR sequencing and RNA sequencing, RNA was extracted from PBMCs in TRIzol. The diagnosis of Graves' disease was made according to American Thyroid Association guidelines. Recruitment of patients was carried out at an endocrinology department in Xi'an, China. From each patient, roughly 9 milliliters of peripheral blood was collected into an EDTA anticoagulant tube. PBMCs were isolated by Ficoll Paque Plus density gradient separation without further T cell sorting. RNA quality was checked with an Agilent 2100 Bioanalyzer and agarose gel, and concentration with a NanoDrop 2000. The library was produced with multiplex PCR. The listed sequencing device is Illumina HiSeq 4000. iRepertoire HTBI primers and Arm-PCR amplification of CDR3 regions were used to construct TCR beta libraries. Before sequencing, the PCR products underwent gel purification. On the study's bioinformatics: A total of around 59 TRBV and 14 TRBJ segments were identified across samples and were used for gene usage analysis of CDR3 amino acid clonotypes. Filtered high-quality paired reads were merged into contigs using COPE and FqMerger. Contigs were aligned with BLAST to IMGT TRBV, TRBD and TRBJ reference genes, and CDR3 was defined per IMGT. Any clonotype with a frequency above 0.1% was counted as a highly expanded clone. Shannon entropy was used to measure repertoire diversity, and the Gini coefficient was used to measure V-J evenness. Public clonotypes were defined as clonotypes shared by more than one individual. TCRdb passed the public sequencing reads through fastp at Q25 and MiXCR, retaining productive beta sequences. Rows matching on CDR3 protein sequence are summarized as one entry with the most common DNA and genes. These V and J calls originate from TCRdb's pipeline instead of the authors' own analysis. Across this sample there are around 510,000 distinct CDR3 sequences, with 20% seen only once. The leading ten clones occupy less than 9% of the sample.

V loses 5 bases at its end and J loses 7 bases; junction bases beyond the gene matches: 11. CDR3 length: 14 amino acids, cysteine to phenylalanine. The read is trimmed to its CDR3 DNA, 42 bases read in frame from base 1. Looking up the germline V gene yields CDR1 SGHTA and CDR2 FQGTGA. This clonotype has ten or more counts. What this receptor recognizes is not known. No base qualities exist here, and no much larger clone lies one base off it. The sequence links TRBV7-3 to TRBJ2-7, with 7 middle bases fitting TRBD1. The sequence derives from a female donor with Graves disease. The material sequenced was peripheral blood mononuclear cells (PBMCs), taken when the disease was refractory, from a patient treated with antithyroid drugs. The CDR3 amino acid sequence is: CASSPLEGAGEQYF. Read as DNA, the sequence is TGTGCCAGCAGCCCCCTCGAGGGGGCCGGTGAGCAGTACTTC. With the rest looked up from the reference TRBV7-3 and TRBJ2-7 genes rather than sequenced, the full variable domain is GAGVSQTPSNKVTEKGKYVELRCDPISGHTALYWYRQSLGQGPEFLIYFQGTGAADDSGLPNDRFFAVRPEGSVSTLKIQRTERGDSAVYLCASSPLEGAGEQYFGPGTRLTVT.